This T cell receptor beta chain is from a study of T cell repertoires in cytomegalovirus infection. Study summary: An indication of both CMV infection and matching HLA type came from public TCR beta signatures.

The CDR3 is 14 amino acids. Germline CDR1 reads MNHEY; CDR2 reads SMNVEV (reference sequence). The V gene lost 5 bases and the J gene lost 5 bases, with 13 bases spanning the gap. Study-wide points: CMV-specific TCR beta clonotypes restricted by HLA-C dominated the ex vivo response.

TCRdb recomputed calls from the reads with MiXCR, one row per CDR3 protein. The sample includes around 630,000 distinct CDR3 sequences, 24% of them seen just once. Details on this clonotype: Its target is unknown.

This chain connects TRBV27 to TRBJ1-5; D might be TRBD1 (5 bases). Sequencing was carried out using CD8+ T cells from PBMCs. This clonotype was sampled from a human donor in good health (CMV status not recorded). Some clones in this sample may be carry-over from other donors' samples. In DNA form, the CDR3 reads TGTGCCAGCAGTGTTTACTGGGGCCATCAGCCCCAGCATTTT. Residues: CASSVYWGHQPQHF.